This T cell receptor beta chain was sequenced in a study of vaccination and CD4 T cells after COVID-19. Study results and limitations: Only relatively few convalescent patients were studied, and early post-infection timepoints were not analyzed.

About this clonotype itself: Its antigen is unidentified.

TCRdb re-derived calls from the PCR reads in MiXCR, one entry per CDR3 protein. The sample has about 15,000 distinct CDR3 sequences; roughly three fifths are singletons. V was pared by 8 bases and J by 7 bases, with 17 bases between. The length of the CDR3 is 13 residues. Germline V lookup: CDR1 WNHNN, CDR2 SYGVQD (reference sequence). The sequencing used CD4+ T cells from blood, collected after SARS-CoV-2 vaccination. The V call is TRBV10-1, the J call TRBJ1-2; unclear D gene. This clonotype originated in a human donor who had recovered from COVID-19. The CDR3 DNA is TGCGCCAGCGGTCCGGATCGGGGAGGTGGCTACACCTTC. Protein sequence: CASGPDRGGGYTF.